This is a list of T cell receptor beta chains from one sample in a study of CD8 T cells in ankylosing spondylitis. TCRdb re-called the 5' RACE reads with MiXCR, one entry per CDR3 protein. The table records 29,000 or so distinct CDR3 sequences, less than 6.5% of them present only once. The material sequenced was blood, either unsorted or a sorted T cell fraction (not recorded which). These receptors were obtained from a female donor with ankylosing spondylitis or in good health (not recorded which). The CDR3 runs from the conserved cysteine through the conserved F or W. Fields, in order: J gene, CDR3 length, clone size, V gene, D gene, CDR3 DNA, CDR3 protein. A D gene is named only where the DNA matches it firmly. Size is omitted from some rows. Given values are once, few, many or a class for expanded clones.

TRBJ1-3,18,many,TRBV9,TRBD1,TGTGCCAGCAGCGCACAAGATGGGACAGGGTCCTCTGGAAACACCATATATTTT,CASSAQDGTGSSGNTIYF
TRBJ2-3,14,-,TRBV9,TRBD2,TGTGCCAGCAGCGTTCGGACTAGCCCAGATACGCAGTATTTT,CASSVRTSPDTQYF
TRBJ2-1,15,many,TRBV9,TRBD2,TGTGCCAGCAGCGTAGACCCCGGGGGGGGCAATGAGCAGTTCTTC,CASSVDPGGGNEQFF
TRBJ2-1,19,many,TRBV9,TRBD2,TGTGCCAGCAGCGTAGTACCGAATGCCGGGACTAGCGGGGGGAATGAGCAGTTCTTC,CASSVVPNAGTSGGNEQFF
TRBJ2-2,15,many,TRBV9,-,TGTGCCAGCAGCGTAGCTACGCAGGGAACCGGGGAGCTGTTTTTT,CASSVATQGTGELFF
TRBJ2-7,12,many,TRBV9,-,TGTGCCAGCAGCCGGGACTCTCCCGAGCAGTACTTC,CASSRDSPEQYF
TRBJ1-2,13,many,TRBV9,-,TGTGCCAGCAGCCAAGGGGCGCGGGATGGCTACACCTTC,CASSQGARDGYTF
TRBJ2-1,14,medium-sized,TRBV9,-,TGTGCCAGCAGCACCCAAAAACCTTTCGGTGAGCAGTTCTTC,CASSTQKPFGEQFF
TRBJ2-5,14,few,TRBV9,TRBD1,TGTGCCAGCAGCCCCCGACAGGGGGGCGAGACCCAGTACTTC,CASSPRQGGETQYF
TRBJ2-7,14,few,TRBV9,TRBD1,TGTGCCAGCAGCGAGGGACAGGGGACCTACGAGCAGTACTTC,CASSEGQGTYEQYF
TRBJ1-1,16,many,TRBV9,-,TGTGCCAGCAGCCCAGGAGCGGGACGGGGGAACACTGAAGCTTTCTTT,CASSPGAGRGNTEAFF
TRBJ1-2,13,many,TRBV9,-,TGTGCCAGCAGCGTAAGATACAACTATGGCTACACCTTC,CASSVRYNYGYTF
TRBJ2-3,16,many,TRBV9,TRBD1,TGTGCCAGCAGCGCCCGACAGGGTGGAGTAGCAGATACGCAGTATTTT,CASSARQGGVADTQYF
TRBJ1-1,17,many,TRBV9,-,TGTGCCAGCAGCGTAGATAGAGGAGGCGAAGGTGGCACTGAAGCTTTCTTT,CASSVDRGGEGGTEAFF
TRBJ2-2,15,-,TRBV9,-,TGTGCCAGCAGAGAAAATCCCGACGGCACCGGGGAGCTGTTTTTT,CASRENPDGTGELFF
TRBJ1-6,15,many,TRBV9,-,TGTGCCAGCAGCGTAGATGGCGCTAATAATTCACCCCTCCACTTT,CASSVDGANNSPLHF
TRBJ2-7,15,-,TRBV9,TRBD2,TGTGCCAGCAGCGTAACTAGCGGGGGGGCCTACGAGCAGTACTTC,CASSVTSGGAYEQYF
TRBJ2-2,17,many,TRBV9,-,TGTGCCAGCAGCTTAAGGGGCGGATCCGAAAACACCGGGGAGCTGTTTTTT,CASSLRGGSENTGELFF
TRBJ2-5,16,many,TRBV9,-,TGTGCCAGCAGCGTAGAGCCGGCGGCAAACCAAGAGACCCAGTACTTC,CASSVEPAANQETQYF
TRBJ2-3,15,few,TRBV9,TRBD1,TGTGCCAGCAGCAACCGGGACAGGACTACAGATACGCAGTATTTT,CASSNRDRTTDTQYF
TRBJ1-5,15,many,TRBV9,-,TGTGCCAGCAGCGTCGGACAGACCATCAATCAGCCCCAGCATTTT,CASSVGQTINQPQHF
TRBJ1-1,15,many,TRBV9,TRBD1,TGTGCCAGCAGCGCGGGACAGGGGGGTGCCACTGAAGCTTTCTTT,CASSAGQGGATEAFF
TRBJ1-6,15,many,TRBV9,TRBD1,TGTGCCAGCAGCGTAGACAGGGGGCTTAATTCACCCCTCCACTTT,CASSVDRGLNSPLHF
TRBJ2-5,15,few,TRBV9,-,TGTGCCAGCAGCGTAGGACCCAGGGTGGATGAGACCCAGTACTTC,CASSVGPRVDETQYF
TRBJ2-2,15,many,TRBV9,TRBD2,TGTGCCAGCAGCACCAGACCTAGCGGGGGGGGGGAGCTGTTTTTT,CASSTRPSGGGELFF
TRBJ2-5,13,-,TRBV9,-,TGTGCCAGCAGCGTGCGCAGTCAAGAGACCCAGTACTTC,CASSVRSQETQYF
TRBJ2-2,13,many,TRBV9,-,TGTGCCAGCAGCGTCCAGACCGGCGGGGAGCTGTTTTTT,CASSVQTGGELFF
TRBJ1-5,14,many,TRBV9,-,TGTGCCAGCAGCGCAGCTGAGGTCGGGCAGCCCCAGCATTTT,CASSAAEVGQPQHF
TRBJ1-5,22,many,TRBV14,-,TGTGCCAGCAGCCAAGATATCGATGGAGCCTCCTACCCTCCACCTAGCAATCAGCCCCAGCATTTT,CASSQDIDGASYPPPSNQPQHF
TRBJ2-1,14,many,TRBV9,-,TGTGCCAGCAGCGTCCTAAGCTCCTACAATGAGCAGTTCTTC,CASSVLSSYNEQFF
TRBJ2-1,11,many,TRBV9,-,TGTGCCAGCAGCGGGGGCAGTGAGCAGTTCTTC,CASSGGSEQFF
TRBJ2-1,15,few,TRBV9,TRBD1,TGTGCCAGCAGCGTAGAGGGACAGGGATCCAATGAGCAGTTCTTC,CASSVEGQGSNEQFF
TRBJ2-5,14,-,TRBV9,TRBD2,TGTGCCAGCAGCGAAGGGGAGGGTCGGGAGACCCAGTACTTC,CASSEGEGRETQYF
TRBJ2-5,16,few,TRBV9,-,TGTGCCAGCAGCGTAGGTGGGAGACAGGTACAAGAGACCCAGTACTTC,CASSVGGRQVQETQYF
TRBJ2-5,16,-,TRBV9,TRBD1,TGTGCCAGCAGCGTAGGTGACAGGGGGCTGGGGGAGACCCAGTACTTC,CASSVGDRGLGETQYF
TRBJ2-3,15,few,TRBV9,-,TGTGCCAGCAGCGGGCGGGACAGATACACAGATACGCAGTATTTT,CASSGRDRYTDTQYF
TRBJ2-5,15,few,TRBV9,TRBD2,TGTGCCAGCAGCGTAGTGACGGGAGGAGTGGAGACCCAGTACTTC,CASSVVTGGVETQYF
TRBJ2-7,15,many,TRBV9,-,TGTGCCAGCAGCGCGACAGATTACTTCTCCTACGAGCAGTACTTC,CASSATDYFSYEQYF
TRBJ2-7,14,many,TRBV9,TRBD1,TGTGCCAGCAGCGCAACAGGGGGCGCTTACGAGCAGTACTTC,CASSATGGAYEQYF
TRBJ2-5,15,many,TRBV9,TRBD2,TGTGCCAGCAGCGTAGGGACTAGCGGGGTGGAGACCCAGTACTTC,CASSVGTSGVETQYF
TRBJ2-5,16,many,TRBV7-9,TRBD1,TGTGCCAGCAGCCCCGGACAGGGGGGGCGTCAAGAGACCCAGTACTTC,CASSPGQGGRQETQYF
TRBJ2-2,16,few,TRBV9,TRBD1,TGTGCCAGCAGCTTTCCGGGACAGGGTAATCCCGGGGAGCTGTTTTTT,CASSFPGQGNPGELFF
TRBJ2-5,16,-,TRBV9,-,TGTGCCAGCAGCGTAGGCGCAGCGGGCGGGCGGGAGACCCAGTACTTC,CASSVGAAGGRETQYF
TRBJ1-1,15,many,TRBV9,-,TGTGCCAGCAGCGTAGAACTAGATCGGAACACTGAAGCTTTCTTT,CASSVELDRNTEAFF
TRBJ1-1,16,many,TRBV9,-,TGTGCCAGCAGCGGAGCCCCGGGCCGACTGAACACTGAAGCTTTCTTT,CASSGAPGRLNTEAFF
TRBJ2-3,14,-,TRBV21-1,-,TGTGCCAGCAGCAAAGAGGGGTGGGGAGATACGCAGTATTTT,CASSKEGWGDTQYF
TRBJ1-5,15,many,TRBV9,-,TGTGCCAGCAGCGCACGTGGGGGTACCGATCAGCCCCAGCATTTT,CASSARGGTDQPQHF
TRBJ2-1,15,many,TRBV9,-,TGTGCCAGCAGCGCGAGGGACACCTCGAAAAATGAGCAGTTCTTC,CASSARDTSKNEQFF
TRBJ2-3,17,many,TRBV9,-,TGTGCCAGCAGCGTAGGACTGCCCAGCGGGAGCACAGATACGCAGTATTTT,CASSVGLPSGSTDTQYF
TRBJ2-1,15,-,TRBV9,-,TGTGCCAGCAGCTCGGGGGCGCGGTTCTCGAATGAGCAGTTCTTC,CASSSGARFSNEQFF
TRBJ2-1,16,many,TRBV9,-,TGTGCCAGCAGCCCCGACCCTCGGGGAAGCTACAATGAGCAGTTCTTC,CASSPDPRGSYNEQFF
TRBJ2-5,14,medium-sized,TRBV9,-,TGTGCCAGCAGCGTCTCAACAGGCCAAGAGACCCAGTACTTC,CASSVSTGQETQYF
TRBJ2-1,17,many,TRBV9,-,TGTGCCAGCAGCCACAATGAAAGGGACTCCTTGGGGAATGAGCAGTTCTTC,CASSHNERDSLGNEQFF
TRBJ2-7,16,many,TRBV9,-,TGTGCCAGCAGCGTAGGTCCCAGCGTGAACTCCTACGAGCAGTACTTC,CASSVGPSVNSYEQYF
TRBJ1-1,13,medium-sized,TRBV9,-,TGTGCCAGCAGCGTAGAACTGAACGCTGAAGCTTTCTTT,CASSVELNAEAFF
TRBJ2-7,13,many,TRBV9,TRBD2,TGTGCCAGCAGCGTAGGGACTAGCAACGAGCAGTACTTC,CASSVGTSNEQYF
TRBJ2-2,16,medium-sized,TRBV9,TRBD2,TGTGCCAGCAGCGTAGAAACTAGCGGAGACACCGGGGAGCTGTTTTTT,CASSVETSGDTGELFF